This is a list of T cell receptor beta chains from one sample in a study of blood T cell repertoires in COVID-19. The method was immunoSEQ multiplex PCR; TCRdb's version includes in-frame clones alone and lacks a portion of them. The sample has hundreds of thousands of clones, roughly 89% seen once; the top ten hold roughly 2.6%. Sequenced: PBMCs or T cells enriched from blood (not recorded which). The receptors originated from a woman in her thirties with acute COVID-19. Each CDR3 is given with its conserved first and last residue. A D gene is named only where the DNA matches it firmly. Rows give clone size only sometimes, using once, few, many, or a class for an expanded clone.

clone_size j_call v_call cdr3_length d_call cdr3_aa cdr3_nt
. TRBJ1-3 TRBV7-6 14 . CASSLAGAGNTIYF TGTGCCAGCAGCTTAGCAGGGGCTGGAAACACCATATATTTT
. TRBJ1-4 TRBV7-9 16 . CASTLVAGDGGEKLFF TGTGCCAGCACCCTAGTGGCAGGAGATGGGGGGGAAAAACTGTTTTTT
. TRBJ1-5 TRBV11-3 17 . CASVRKFAKEDNQPQHF TGTGCCAGCGTTCGAAAATTCGCCAAGGAGGACAATCAGCCCCAGCATTTT
. TRBJ1-5 TRBV6-2/TRBV6-3 14 . CASSYGVGDQPQHF TGTGCCAGCAGTTACGGGGTCGGGGATCAGCCCCAGCATTTT
. TRBJ1-1 TRBV11-2 11 . CASSSRSEAFF TGTGCCAGCAGCTCCCGTTCTGAAGCTTTCTTT
. TRBJ1-1 TRBV3-1/TRBV3-2 13 . CASRLGGNTEAFF TGTGCCAGCAGACTAGGAGGGAACACTGAAGCTTTCTTT
. TRBJ2-1 TRBV4-3 18 TRBD2 CASSQETSGGFSYNEQFF TGCGCCAGCAGCCAAGAAACTAGCGGGGGGTTCTCCTACAATGAGCAGTTCTTC
. TRBJ1-2 TRBV9 19 . CASSVHPPSAGTPLEPYTF TGTGCCAGCAGCGTTCATCCCCCTTCGGCCGGGACACCTTTGGAGCCCTACACCTTC
once TRBJ2-5 TRBV4-1 18 TRBD2 CASSQELGLAGTKETQYF TGCGCCAGCAGCCAAGAGCTCGGACTAGCGGGGACAAAAGAGACCCAGTACTTC
. TRBJ1-1 TRBV19 13 . CASSIGSAAEAFF TGTGCCAGTAGTATAGGTTCCGCGGCTGAAGCTTTCTTT
. TRBJ1-1 TRBV6-2/TRBV6-3 12 TRBD1 CASSRDRGGAFF TGTGCCAGCAGCCGGGACAGGGGCGGAGCTTTCTTT
. TRBJ1-5 TRBV19 16 . CASSMEGPRLNQPQHF TGTGCCAGTAGTATGGAGGGGCCCAGACTTAATCAGCCCCAGCATTTT
. TRBJ2-7 TRBV6-2/TRBV6-3 16 TRBD2 CASSYSAGVPSYEQYF TGTGCCAGCAGTTACTCTGCGGGGGTACCCTCCTACGAGCAGTACTTC
. TRBJ2-7 TRBV5-1 14 TRBD2 CASSPTSTPDEQYF TGCGCCAGCAGCCCGACTAGCACCCCAGACGAGCAGTACTTC
. TRBJ1-3 TRBV7-2 18 . CASSLPLGGYISGNTIYF TGTGCCAGCAGCTTACCCCTTGGGGGCTACATCTCTGGAAACACCATATATTTT
. TRBJ1-1 TRBV7-9 15 . CASSLRGAMNTEAFF TGTGCCAGCAGCTTACGCGGAGCTATGAACACTGAAGCTTTCTTT
. TRBJ1-5 TRBV23-1 15 . CASSRQEKEHTAQHF TGCGCCAGCAGTCGACAGGAAAAAGAACACACAGCCCAGCATTTT
. TRBJ1-2 TRBV7-6 14 TRBD1 CASSIGQGDYGYTF TGTGCCAGCAGCATAGGACAGGGCGACTATGGCTACACCTTC
. TRBJ1-2 TRBV7-9 16 . CASSPLTRQVNYGYTF TGTGCCAGCAGCCCCCTAACTCGACAGGTTAACTATGGCTACACCTTC
. TRBJ2-7 TRBV18 16 TRBD1 CASSPSLTGAIYEQYF TGTGCCAGCTCACCATCATTAACAGGGGCTATCTACGAGCAGTACTTC
. TRBJ1-4 TRBV6-6 20 . CASSSNSAVRPTRDYEKLFF TGTGCCAGCAGCTCCAACTCCGCAGTAAGGCCAACCAGAGACTATGAAAAACTGTTTTTT
. TRBJ2-1 TRBV12-5 19 TRBD1 CASGPTLRDRGLYYNEQFF TGTGCTAGTGGCCCAACTCTACGGGACAGGGGGCTTTACTACAATGAGCAGTTCTTC
. TRBJ1-3 TRBV5-6 16 . CASSFIGPDSGNTIYF TGTGCCAGCAGCTTTATCGGTCCTGACTCCGGAAACACCATATATTTT
. TRBJ2-5 TRBV2 15 TRBD2 CASRVSTSGGETQYF TGTGCCAGCAGAGTATCGACTAGCGGGGGAGAGACCCAGTACTTC
once TRBJ2-1 TRBV6-5 15 TRBD2 CASSYSSGGGNEQFF TGTGCCAGCAGTTACTCCAGCGGGGGGGGGAATGAGCAGTTCTTC
. TRBJ2-2 TRBV21-1 19 . CASSKWGLTGQKNTGELFF TGTGCCAGCAGCAAATGGGGCCTAACGGGACAGAAGAACACCGGGGAGCTGTTTTTT
. TRBJ1-3 TRBV28 16 . CASSSPREIAGNTIYF TGTGCCAGCAGTTCACCCAGGGAAATCGCTGGAAACACCATATATTTT
. TRBJ2-7 TRBV9 16 TRBD2 CASSLGTSGALGEQYF TGTGCCAGCAGCCTAGGGACTAGCGGGGCCCTAGGGGAGCAGTACTTC
. TRBJ2-7 TRBV7-8 15 . CASSLKLPKAGEQYF TGTGCCAGCAGCTTAAAGCTACCGAAGGCAGGGGAGCAGTACTTC
. TRBJ2-5 TRBV4-1 17 TRBD2 CASSRLGLAGGGETQYF TGCGCCAGCAGCCGCCTTGGACTAGCGGGGGGAGGGGAGACCCAGTACTTC
. TRBJ1-1 TRBV4-1 12 TRBD1 CASRTTGAEAFF TGCGCCAGCAGGACGACAGGGGCTGAAGCTTTCTTT
. TRBJ2-1 TRBV7-7 15 TRBD2 CASSPTAGTTIEQFF TGTGCTAGCAGCCCTACCGCCGGGACTACGATTGAGCAGTTCTTC
. TRBJ1-6 TRBV18 16 TRBD1 CASSPRGQGNNSPLHF TGTGCCAGCTCACCACGCGGACAGGGCAATAATTCACCCCTCCACTTT